This entry describes one T cell receptor (beta chain). Its antigen remains unidentified. Germline lookup yields CDR1 MNHEY and CDR2 SVGAGI. V shed 6 bases, J shed 6 bases, and the junction held 5 bases outside the gene matches. There are 14 residues in the CDR3. All of the isolated RNA was reverse transcribed, so expressed TCRB transcripts were sequenced. The method was immunoSEQ multiplex PCR; TCRdb's version includes in-frame clones alone and lacks a portion of them. The sample consists of around 130,000 clones, around 9% of them appearing once. Markers CD45RO/CCR7/CD25/CD127/CD95/CD27 served to sort CD4+ naive, central memory, regulatory and stem cell-like memory cells. Sorted cells reached over 98% purity in every population. This entry is derived from a study of beta chain features in type 1 diabetes. Study-wide background: Across all samples, fewer than 120,000,000 sorted cells were examined.

Regarding the study as a whole: The naive, central memory and Treg TCRB repertoires of patients appeared to be more similar to one another than those of healthy donors. All four CD4+ subsets from Type 1 diabetes patients carried moderately but significantly shorter TCRB CDR3s.

Material: central memory CD4+ T cells from blood. V gene TRBV6-5 combines with J gene TRBJ1-5; 10 nucleotides agree with TRBD1. The TCR was taken from a man aged 25-40 years with type 1 diabetes. The DNA of the CDR3 is TGTGCCAGCAGAAGACAGGGGGCCTCTCAGCCCCAGCATTTT. Protein sequence: CASRRQGASQPQHF.